This T cell receptor (beta chain) was captured in a study of response to subunit inactivated influenza vaccine. The study, taken as a whole, reports: T cells newly recruited by each seasonal influenza vaccination are few, the authors suggested.

TCRdb reanalysed the RT-PCR reads using MiXCR and keeps one entry per CDR3 protein. The repertoire holds about 700,000 distinct CDR3 sequences, with approximately 14% as singletons. This clonotype was observed at least ten times. As yet, its antigen is unknown. Sequences were derived from PBMCs from blood, sampled 14 to 15 days before vaccination. The clonotype was recovered from a man aged 45-65 years who received an inactivated influenza vaccine.

The CDR3: CASSRPSEDSNEKLFF. Written as DNA, the CDR3 is TGTGCCAGCAGCCGACCCTCTGAGGACAGTAATGAAAAACTGTTTTTT. V usage is TRBV11-2 and J usage is TRBJ1-4, with D possibly matching TRBD1 (6 bases). Germline V gives CDR1 SGHAT, CDR2 FQNNGV. V was pared by 5 bases and J by 4 bases, with 17 bases between. The CDR3 runs to 16 residues.